A single sample is the source of the 16 T cell receptor beta chains below, sequenced in a study of OX40 agonist ivuxolimab in advanced cancers. Assay used: immunoSEQ multiplex PCR; TCRdb lists only in-frame clones, some missing. The sample consists of some 21,000 clones, around 83% of them appearing once. The sequencing used CD4+ or CD8+ T cells sorted from blood, collected in a trial of the OX40 agonist ivuxolimab. Every receptor here comes from an adult with an advanced solid tumor such as melanoma, head and neck, liver or kidney cancer.

This chain connects TRBV5-8 to TRBJ2-7; 11 bases are a match to TRBD2. J gave up 2 bases and V 5 bases, and 6 bases lay outside the gene matches. This CDR3 is 15 amino acids long. The germline V gene has CDR1 SGHTS and CDR2 YDEGEE. The CDR3 spells CASRPGLAETYEQYF. For the CDR3, the DNA is TGTGCCAGCAGACCGGGACTAGCGGAGACCTACGAGCAGTACTTC. Full variable domain (remainder filled in from reference TRBV5-8 and TRBJ2-7): EAGVTQSPTHLIKTRGQQATLRCSPISGHTSVYWYQQALGLGLQFLLWYDEGEERNRGNFPPRFSGRQFPNYSSELNVNALELEDSALYLCASRPGLAETYEQYFGPGTRLTVT.

This CDR3 is CASSPRAGQTNEAFF. The CDR3 DNA follows: TGTGCCAGCAGCCCGAGGGCGGGCCAGACCAATGAAGCTTTCTTT. V and J are TRBV11-3 and TRBJ1-1; no clear D. The germline V and J ends were trimmed by 5 bases and 7 bases, with 20 bases remaining between them. The CDR3 length is 15 residues. Germline V gene lookup returns CDR1 SGHNT and CDR2 YENEEA. Full variable domain (rest looked up from reference TRBV11-3 and TRBJ1-1): EAGVVQSPRYKIIEKKQPVAFWCNPISGHNTLYWYLQNLGQGPELLIRYENEEAVDDSQLPKDRFSAERLKGVDSTLKIQPAELGDSAVYLCASSPRAGQTNEAFFGQGTRLTVV.

The genes are TRBV13 and TRBJ2-1, with TRBD1 matching over 9 bases. Germline V CDR1 and CDR2: PRHDT, FYEKMQ (reference sequence). CDR3 length equals 17 residues. The ends lost 0 bases at V and 0 bases at J; junction bases unmatched: 3. The CDR3 nucleotides are TGTGCCAGCAGCTTAGGACAGGGGGCAGTCTCCTACAATGAGCAGTTCTTC. Protein product: CASSLGQGAVSYNEQFF.

This clone was detected only a few times. The genes are TRBV4-1 and TRBJ2-7, with D maybe TRBD2 (5 bases). The germline CDR1 and CDR2 sequences are MGHRA and YSYEKL. The CDR3 extends over 16 amino acids. Deletions cut 0 bases from V and 4 bases from J, with 16 bases between. The chain's CDR3 is CASSQDIGGTLYEQYF. CDR3 DNA: TGCGCCAGCAGCCAAGATATAGGAGGAACTCTTTACGAGCAGTACTTC.

The chain is built from TRBV29-1 and TRBJ1-2, with 7 bases identical to TRBD1. The CDR3 extends over 14 amino acids. The J segment lost 5 bases and the V segment lost 1 base, leaving 7 bases of the junction unmatched. Germline V lookup: CDR1 SQVTM, CDR2 ANQGSEA. The CDR3 nucleotides read TGCAGCGTTGAAGTGAAGGGACAGAGTTATGGCTACACCTTC. Translated: CSVEVKGQSYGYTF.

This clone was detected only a few times. The chain uses TRBV6-6 and TRBJ1-5; D may be TRBD1 (5 bases). Germline CDR1 reads MNHNY; CDR2 reads SVGAGI (reference sequence). The CDR3 sequence is 14 residues long. Trimming took 2 bases from V and 6 from J, leaving 11 bases between them. As DNA, the CDR3 is TGTGCCAGCAGTTACCGGAGGGACGTTCAGCCCCAGCATTTT. Protein sequence: CASSYRRDVQPQHF.

This sequence joins TRBV27 and TRBJ2-3; TRBD2 agrees at 8 bases. With V trimmed by 8 bases and J by 0 bases, 7 bases remained unmatched. Germline CDR1 is MNHEY and CDR2 is SMNVEV (reference sequence). The CDR3 sequence is 15 residues long. The CDR3 nucleotides read TGTGCCAGCTCGGTGGGCGGGAGGAGCACAGATACGCAGTATTTT. The encoded protein is CASSVGGRSTDTQYF.

The rearrangement joins TRBV4-1 to TRBJ2-1; 10 positions agree with TRBD2. This CDR3 has 16 amino acids. Germline CDR1 is MGHRA and CDR2 is YSYEKL. Trimming took 3 bases from V and 5 from J; bases not matched to a gene: 7. In nucleotides, the CDR3 is TGCGCCAGCAGCCAGTACAGCGGGAGGGCCGACAATGAGCAGTTCTTC. It yields the protein CASSQYSGRADNEQFF.

Turning to this clone: The sample has other DNA sequences that encode this CDR3 too. This chain uses TRBV7-3 with TRBJ2-7; either TRBD1 or TRBD2 may fit D (6 bases each). This CDR3 is built from 13 residues. V shed 9 bases and J shed 6 bases, with 18 bases lying between them. Germline assignment: CDR1 SGHTA and CDR2 FQGTGA. CDR3 in amino acids: CASSPGGLGEQYF. The CDR3 nucleotides read TGTGCCAGTAGCCCCGGGGGCTTAGGCGAGCAGTACTTC. The whole variable domain, filled in from reference TRBV7-3 and TRBJ2-7, reads GAGVSQTPSNKVTEKGKYVELRCDPISGHTALYWYRQSLGQGPEFLIYFQGTGAADDSGLPNDRFFAVRPEGSVSTLKIQRTERGDSAVYLCASSPGGLGEQYFGPGTRLTVT.

This clone turned up a few times. The J gene is TRBJ2-2, the V gene TRBV4-1; 8 bases agree with TRBD1. The CDR3 consists of 15 residues. Germline V lookup: CDR1 MGHRA, CDR2 YSYEKL. The trim removed 6 bases at V and 5 bases at J, leaving 8 bases unmatched. Here the CDR3 DNA reads TGCGCCAGCAGGCCAACACAGGGGGGAACCGGGGAGCTGTTTTTT. Residues: CASRPTQGGTGELFF.

In its sample, this clone was seen a few times. V and J are TRBV11-2 and TRBJ1-4; no reliable D call. Trimming pared 5 bases from V and 2 bases from J, leaving 9 bases between. The CDR3 is made up of 14 amino acids. Germline V gene sequence: CDR1 SGHAT, CDR2 FQNNGV. CDR3 nucleotide sequence: TGTGCCAGCAGCCCCGCCCGGACTAATGAAAAACTGTTTTTT. Translated: CASSPARTNEKLFF.

This chain links TRBV11-2 with TRBJ2-2, with TRBD2 identical over 7 bases. The CDR3 is 16 amino acids. The germline V gene encodes CDR1 SGHAT and CDR2 FQNNGV. Germline trimming cut 3 bases from V and 4 bases from J; bases unmatched to any gene: 8. The CDR3 sequence is CASSLWGRAATGELFF. Here the CDR3 DNA reads TGTGCCAGCAGCTTGTGGGGGAGGGCCGCCACCGGGGAGCTGTTTTTT.

Worth noting for this clone: This CDR3 is also generated by other DNA sequences in the sample. The J gene is TRBJ1-1, the V gene TRBV30; no reliable D call. CDR3 length equals 12 residues. Trimming shortened V by 3 bases and J by 2 bases, and 7 bases separated the two germline ends. Germline CDR1 reads GTSNPN; CDR2 reads SVGIG (reference sequence). This chain's CDR3 is CAWSLGNTEAFF. In DNA form, the CDR3 reads TGTGCCTGGAGCCTAGGAAACACTGAAGCTTTCTTT.

This clone came up a few times. The chain employs TRBV28 and TRBJ2-3; 7 bases line up with TRBD1. Trimming removed 2 bases from V and 2 bases from J; junction bases left unmatched: 10. The CDR3 has 17 residues. Looked up from germline, CDR1 is MDHEN and CDR2 is SYDVKM. The CDR3 spells CASSLTPTGWDTDTQYF. Written as DNA, the CDR3 is TGTGCCAGCAGTTTAACTCCGACAGGGTGGGACACAGATACGCAGTATTTT.

V usage is TRBV28 and J usage is TRBJ2-7; a possible D gene is TRBD1 (6 bases). From germline, CDR1 is MDHEN and CDR2 SYDVKM. The ends were cut back, 3 bases at V and 5 bases at J, with 11 bases in the middle. The length of the CDR3 is 13 residues. Here the CDR3 reads CASSLSRGHEQYF. The DNA for the CDR3 is TGTGCCAGCAGTTTGTCCAGGGGACACGAGCAGTACTTC.

This sequence joins TRBV4-1 and TRBJ2-1; 10 nucleotides line up with TRBD2. Looked up from germline, CDR1 is MGHRA and CDR2 is YSYEKL. This CDR3 has 17 residues. The ends lost 4 bases at V and 5 bases at J; junction bases unmatched: 11. The CDR3 nucleotides are TGCGCCAGCAGCCCGAGTGCCGGGACTAGCGTAGACAATGAGCAGTTCTTC. Its translation is CASSPSAGTSVDNEQFF.